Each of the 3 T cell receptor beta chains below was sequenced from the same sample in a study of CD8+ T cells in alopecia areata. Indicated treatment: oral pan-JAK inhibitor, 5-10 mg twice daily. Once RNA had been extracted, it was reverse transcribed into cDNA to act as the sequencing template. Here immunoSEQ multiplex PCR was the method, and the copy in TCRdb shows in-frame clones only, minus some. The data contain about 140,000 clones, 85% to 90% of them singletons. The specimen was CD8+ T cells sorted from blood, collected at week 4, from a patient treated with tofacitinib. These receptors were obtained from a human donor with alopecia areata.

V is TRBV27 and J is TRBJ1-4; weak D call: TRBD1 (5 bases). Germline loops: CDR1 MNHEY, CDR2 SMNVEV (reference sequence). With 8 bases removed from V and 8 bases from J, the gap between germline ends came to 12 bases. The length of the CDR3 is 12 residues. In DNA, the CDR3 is TGTGCCAGCTGGGGCGGGGGAGAAAAACTGTTTTTT. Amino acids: CASWGGGEKLFF.

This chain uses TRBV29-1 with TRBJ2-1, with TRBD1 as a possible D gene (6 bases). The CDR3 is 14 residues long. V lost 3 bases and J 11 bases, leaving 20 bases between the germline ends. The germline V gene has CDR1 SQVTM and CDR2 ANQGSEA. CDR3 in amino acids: CSVETNDRKVQQFF. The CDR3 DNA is TGCAGCGTTGAGACTAACGACAGGAAGGTTCAGCAGTTCTTC.

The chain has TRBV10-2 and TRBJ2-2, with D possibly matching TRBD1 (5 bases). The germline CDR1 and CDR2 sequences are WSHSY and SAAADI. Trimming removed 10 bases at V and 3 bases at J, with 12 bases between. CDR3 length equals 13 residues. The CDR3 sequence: CATRAWDTGELFF. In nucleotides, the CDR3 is TGCGCCACCAGGGCCTGGGACACCGGGGAGCTGTTTTTT.